In this sample, the clone carrying this T cell receptor beta chain turned up many times. As yet, its antigen is unknown. TCRdb redid the calling of the reads with MiXCR, one entry per CDR3 protein. The top ten hold roughly a sixth of the sample, which has hundreds of thousands of distinct CDR3 sequences, about 33% seen once. Germline V gene sequence: CDR1 SGHNT, CDR2 YYREEE (reference sequence). The CDR3 sequence is 12 residues long. With V trimmed by 5 bases and J by 7 bases, 4 bases remained unmatched. This record comes from a study of T cell repertoires in cytomegalovirus infection. Study context: As its CMV epitopes, the study selected recently identified HLA-C-restricted and well-studied HLA-B-restricted targets. A matching HLA type, together with CMV infection, was signaled by public TCR beta signatures.

Whole-study results and caveats: Totalled public TCR beta family frequency picked out people who carried CMV plus the relevant HLA. Ex vivo responses were dominated by HLA-C-restricted CMV-specific TCR beta clonotypes.

The receptor's source is a human donor in good health (CMV status not recorded). Some clones in this sample may be carry-over from other donors' samples. The source was cultured PBMCs, collected from culture after CMV antigen stimulation. The chain recombines TRBV5-4 with TRBJ1-2; 8 bases align to TRBD1. CDR3 sequence (DNA): TGTGCCAGCAGGGAGGACAGGGCTGGCTACACCTTC. Amino acids: CASREDRAGYTF.